The 25 T cell receptor beta chains in this list originate from one sample, sequenced in a study of cytomegalovirus exposure and HLA in healthy donors. The PCR contained 60 Vbeta and 13 Jbeta primers. Here immunoSEQ multiplex PCR was the method, and the copy in TCRdb shows in-frame clones only, minus some. The profile shows about 150,000 clones, 60% to 85% of them singletons. Source material: PBMCs. These receptors were taken from a man in his forties in good health and CMV-seropositive.

The gene calls are TRBV29-1 and TRBJ1-3, with D possibly TRBD1 on 6 matching bases. V lost 6 bases and J lost 2, with 17 bases in between. The V gene's germline CDR1 is SQVTM and CDR2 ANQGSEA. The CDR3 spans 15 residues. In nucleotides, the CDR3 is TGCAGCGTCACTGCGACAGGTTCGCCTGGAAACACCATATATTTT. Amino acids: CSVTATGSPGNTIYF.

This clone was picked up a small number of times. The chain couples TRBV28 to TRBJ1-2; D is unresolved. Germline V gene sequence: CDR1 MDHEN, CDR2 SYDVKM. Trimming removed 8 bases from V and 7 bases from J, with 11 bases in between. This CDR3 region has 11 residues. The CDR3 here is CASHLEGGYTF. CDR3 nucleotide sequence: TGTGCCAGCCACCTAGAGGGTGGCTACACCTTC.

The genes are TRBV6-5 and TRBJ2-7; the match to TRBD2 covers 8 bases. The length of the CDR3 is 12 residues. Unmatched junction bases numbered 7, after V lost 11 bases and J lost 4 bases. Germline-derived CDR1 and CDR2 are MNHEY and SVGAGI. CDR3 protein: CAGSGSRYEQYF. The CDR3 DNA follows: TGTGCCGGGAGCGGGAGTAGGTACGAGCAGTACTTC.

The chain recombines TRBV29-1 with TRBJ2-7; a weak D match, TRBD1 (6 bases). The CDR3 is 14 residues long. Trimming shortened V by 7 bases and J by 3 bases, and 19 bases separated the two germline ends. Germline values: CDR1 SQVTM, CDR2 ANQGSEA. The CDR3 region is CSASTGSGNYEQYF. The CDR3 bases are TGCAGCGCAAGCACAGGGTCAGGTAACTACGAGCAGTACTTC.

V is TRBV27 and J is TRBJ1-2; 7 positions agree with TRBD1. The CDR3 length is 14 residues. V was pared by 6 bases and J by 4 bases, with 8 bases of the junction left unmatched. Germline CDR1 reads MNHEY; CDR2 reads SMNVEV (reference sequence). Here the CDR3 reads CASRPGQRSYGYTF. The CDR3 DNA sequence: TGTGCCAGCAGGCCGGGACAGCGAAGCTATGGCTACACCTTC.

This clone appeared a few times. The rearrangement links TRBV28 to TRBJ1-2; D call uncertain. In germline, CDR1 is MDHEN, CDR2 SYDVKM. V shed 7 bases and J shed 8 bases, with 20 bases lying between them. The CDR3 extends over 14 amino acids. CDR3: CASTSPGATVGYTF. In nucleotides, the CDR3 is TGTGCCAGCACCTCGCCGGGAGCCACGGTGGGCTACACCTTC.

The chain employs TRBV27 and TRBJ2-3; 16 nucleotides agree with TRBD2. The V gene's germline CDR1 is MNHEY and CDR2 SMNVEV (reference sequence). V shed 1 base and J 3 bases; nucleotides not matched to a gene: 16. This CDR3 has 22 residues. The CDR3 sequence: CASSLYRPGTSGRARITDTQYF. CDR3 DNA: TGTGCCAGCAGTTTATATCGACCTGGGACTAGCGGGAGGGCGAGGATAACAGATACGCAGTATTTT.

This clone was recorded a few times. The V gene is TRBV19, the J gene TRBJ1-2; weak D call: TRBD1 (6 bases). Looked up from germline, CDR1 is LNHDA and CDR2 is SQIVND (reference sequence). The ends were cut back, 7 bases at V and 4 bases at J, with 19 bases in the middle. This CDR3 region has 15 residues. This CDR3 is CASTPLEDRLYGYTF. The CDR3 DNA reads TGTGCCAGTACCCCACTCGAGGACAGACTCTATGGCTACACCTTC.

The rearrangement joins TRBV27 to TRBJ1-1; no firm D call. Germline CDR1 reads MNHEY; CDR2 reads SMNVEV (reference sequence). Between the trimmed V and J ends, which lost 2 bases and 4 bases, there was a span of 8 bases. The CDR3 length is 13 residues. CDR3 coding DNA: TGTGCCAGCAGTTTAGTAGTTTCCACTGAAGCTTTCTTT. As protein: CASSLVVSTEAFF.

This chain connects TRBV6-5 to TRBJ1-2; 8 nucleotides match TRBD1. The CDR3 is 14 amino acids. From germline, CDR1 is MNHEY and CDR2 SVGAGI. The trim removed 6 bases at V and 7 bases at J, leaving 10 bases unmatched. DNA for the CDR3: TGTGCCAGCAGCCATGAAGCAGGGGGCCGTGGCTACACCTTC. Translated, it gives CASSHEAGGRGYTF.

This chain uses TRBV5-1 with TRBJ1-5, with D unclear. Trimming stripped 4 bases from V and 4 bases from J, with 3 bases between. Germline V gene data show CDR1 as SGHRS and CDR2 as YFSETQ. The CDR3 contains 11 residues. In DNA form, the CDR3 reads TGCGCCAGCAGCCGGAATCAGCCCCAGCATTTT. It codes for CASSRNQPQHF.

This clone was recorded a few times. V usage is TRBV11-1 and J usage is TRBJ1-2, with 7 bases aligning to TRBD1. Looked up from germline, CDR1 is SGHAT and CDR2 is FQDESV (reference sequence). Trimming took 5 bases from V and 2 from J; bases not matched to a gene: 8. The CDR3 runs to 15 residues. The CDR3 DNA sequence: TGTGCCAGCAGCCCCGTGACAGGGTGGAACTATGGCTACACCTTC. Translated, it gives CASSPVTGWNYGYTF.

This clone was seen more than once but under ten times. V is TRBV9 and J is TRBJ1-2; the match to TRBD1 covers 7 bases. CDR1 and CDR2 from the germline V gene are SGDLS and YYNGEE. The CDR3 contains 15 residues. Germline trimming cut 3 bases from V and 2 bases from J; bases unmatched to any gene: 7. The CDR3 spells CASSARDRQNYGYTF. The CDR3 DNA follows: TGTGCCAGCAGCGCCCGGGACAGACAAAACTATGGCTACACCTTC.

This chain connects TRBV6-1 to TRBJ2-2, with a possible D match to TRBD2 (5 bases). The germline V and J ends were trimmed by 0 bases and 3 bases, with 14 bases remaining between them. CDR1 is MNHNS and CDR2 is SASEGT in the germline V gene. CDR3 length: 17 amino acids. This CDR3 reads CASSEAMRTLDTGELFF. The CDR3 bases are TGTGCCAGCAGTGAAGCGATGAGGACTCTCGACACCGGGGAGCTGTTTTTT.

This rearrangement joins TRBV5-1 to TRBJ2-6, with 10 bases lining up with TRBD1. The length of the CDR3 is 17 residues. The J segment lost 9 bases and the V segment lost 0 bases, leaving 9 bases of the junction unmatched. The germline CDR1 and CDR2 sequences are SGHRS and YFSETQ. The CDR3 spells CASSLGLRQGAVNVLTF. The CDR3 coding sequence is TGCGCCAGCAGCTTGGGGTTGAGACAGGGGGCGGTCAACGTCCTGACTTTC.

The V call is TRBV4-2, the J call TRBJ1-1; D is unresolved. Germline V gene sequence: CDR1 LGHNA, CDR2 YNFKEQ. The CDR3 is 15 amino acids. The ends were cut back, 1 base at V and 0 bases at J, with 9 bases in the middle. CDR3 protein: CASSQGYTMNTEAFF. Written as DNA, the CDR3 is TGTGCCAGCAGCCAAGGGTACACCATGAACACTGAAGCTTTCTTT.

The CDR3 coding sequence is TGTGCCAGCAGCTACCTAGCGGGGGGCCTCAATGAGCAGTTCTTC. Its translation: CASSYLAGGLNEQFF. The chain couples TRBV9 to TRBJ2-1; 11 bases map to TRBD2. Germline CDR1 is SGDLS and CDR2 is YYNGEE. The CDR3 extends over 15 amino acids. Trimming removed 4 bases from V and 6 bases from J; junction bases left unmatched: 6.

CDR3 protein: CASSTGAATDTQYF. For the CDR3, the DNA is TGTGCCAGTAGTACAGGGGCGGCCACAGATACGCAGTATTTT. The V call is TRBV19, the J call TRBJ2-3; TRBD1 might be the D (6 bases). CDR3 length equals 14 residues. Trimming took off 4 bases at V and 2 bases at J, with 10 bases between the two ends. Germline CDR1 is LNHDA and CDR2 is SQIVND (reference sequence). The whole variable domain, filled in from reference TRBV19 and TRBJ2-3, reads DGGITQSPKYLFRKEGQNVTLSCEQNLNHDAMYWYRQDPGQGLRLIYYSQIVNDFQKGDIAEGYSVSREKKESFPLTVTSAQKNPTAFYLCASSTGAATDTQYFGPGTRLTVL.

This chain uses TRBV5-1 with TRBJ2-1, with D unresolved. The CDR3 loop spans 15 amino acids. V was clipped by 5 bases and J by 8 bases, with 20 bases between them. CDR1 is SGHRS, CDR2 YFSETQ, per germline. For the CDR3, the DNA is TGCGCCAGCAGTACACCCGTCCAAAGTCTGGATGAGCAGTTCTTC. Translated, it gives CASSTPVQSLDEQFF.

This clone was detected once. The chain uses TRBV29-1 and TRBJ1-2; D gene unclear. The CDR3 spans 11 residues. In germline, CDR1 is SQVTM, CDR2 ANQGSEA. Trimming stripped 6 bases from V and 14 bases from J, with 19 bases between. CDR3 amino acids: CSVDTRPSGTF. CDR3 nucleotides: TGCAGCGTCGATACTCGACCCTCAGGTACCTTC.

This sequence joins TRBV7-8 and TRBJ2-7; D not certain. Germline V gives CDR1 SGHVS, CDR2 FQNEAQ. Trimming stripped 1 base from V and 2 bases from J, with 12 bases between. The CDR3 runs 15 residues. CDR3 in amino acids: CASSLVAESPYEQYF. The CDR3 coding sequence is TGTGCCAGCAGCTTAGTAGCAGAAAGCCCCTACGAGCAGTACTTC.

The CDR3 nucleotides read TGTGCCAGCAGCTTAGTTGAGACAACTAATGAAAAACTGTTTTTT. It is translated as CASSLVETTNEKLFF. This sequence joins TRBV7-9 and TRBJ1-4; no clear D. Germline V lookup: CDR1 SEHNR, CDR2 FQNEAQ (reference sequence). The CDR3 spans 15 residues. Trimming removed 1 base from V and 0 bases from J, with 6 bases in between.

This clone was picked up one time. The junction shows a germline mismatch at one end, possibly a read error. The V and J genes are TRBV15 and TRBJ2-5; D is perhaps TRBD1 (5 bases). The CDR3 extends over 16 amino acids. From germline, CDR1 is LNHNV and CDR2 YYDKDF (reference sequence). The CDR3 loop is CATSRVGVLGEETRYF. CDR3 nucleotide sequence: TGTGCCACCAGCAGAGTTGGTGTTTTAGGGGAAGAGACCCGGTACTTC.

The chain couples TRBV6-6 to TRBJ2-2, with D tentatively TRBD2 (5 bases). CDR1 and CDR2 from the germline V gene are MNHNY and SVGAGI (reference sequence). This CDR3 spans 12 amino acids. The V gene lost 10 bases and the J gene lost 6 bases, with 12 bases spanning the gap. DNA for the CDR3: TGTGCCACCGGGAAAAGGGCCGGGGAGCTGTTTTTT. Protein sequence: CATGKRAGELFF.

The V gene is TRBV7-2, the J gene TRBJ2-7; TRBD2 matches at 8 bases. The V segment lost 3 bases and the J segment 6 bases; nucleotides outside the gene matches: 7. The CDR3 runs 14 residues. Per the germline V gene, CDR1 is SGHTA and CDR2 is FQGNSA. CDR3 sequence (DNA): TGTGCCAGCAGCTTGGGTAGCGGGATACGCGAGCAGTACTTC. This gives the protein CASSLGSGIREQYF.